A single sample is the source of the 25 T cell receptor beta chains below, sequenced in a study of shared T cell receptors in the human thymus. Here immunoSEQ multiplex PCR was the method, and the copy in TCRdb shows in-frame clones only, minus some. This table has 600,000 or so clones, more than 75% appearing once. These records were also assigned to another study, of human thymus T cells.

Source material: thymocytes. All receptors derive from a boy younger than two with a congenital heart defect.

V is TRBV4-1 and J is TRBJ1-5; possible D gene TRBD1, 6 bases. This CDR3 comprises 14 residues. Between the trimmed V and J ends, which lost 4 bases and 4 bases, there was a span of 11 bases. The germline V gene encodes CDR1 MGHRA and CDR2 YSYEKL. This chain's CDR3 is CASSPRTVNQPQHF. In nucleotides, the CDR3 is TGCGCCAGCAGCCCCCGGACAGTGAATCAGCCCCAGCATTTT.

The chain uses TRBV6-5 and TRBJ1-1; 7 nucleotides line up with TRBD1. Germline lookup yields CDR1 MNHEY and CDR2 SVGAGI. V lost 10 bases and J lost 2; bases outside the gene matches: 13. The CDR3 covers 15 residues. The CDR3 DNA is TGTGCCACCCAACCTACAGGGGTTCGAAACACTGAAGCTTTCTTT. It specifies CATQPTGVRNTEAFF.

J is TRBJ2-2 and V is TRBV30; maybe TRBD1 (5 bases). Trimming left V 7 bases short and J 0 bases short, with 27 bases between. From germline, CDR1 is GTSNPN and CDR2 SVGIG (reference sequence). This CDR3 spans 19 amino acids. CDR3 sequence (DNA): TGTGCCTATACTGAATTACGACAGCTAACCGTCTCGAACACCGGGGAGCTGTTTTTT. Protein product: CAYTELRQLTVSNTGELFF.

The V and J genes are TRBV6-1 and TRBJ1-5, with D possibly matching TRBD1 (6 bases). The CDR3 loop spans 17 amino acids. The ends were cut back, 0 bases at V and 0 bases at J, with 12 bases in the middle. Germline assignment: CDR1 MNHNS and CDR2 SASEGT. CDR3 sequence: CASSEATGNHSNQPQHF. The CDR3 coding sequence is TGTGCCAGCAGTGAAGCTACAGGGAATCATAGCAATCAGCCCCAGCATTTT.

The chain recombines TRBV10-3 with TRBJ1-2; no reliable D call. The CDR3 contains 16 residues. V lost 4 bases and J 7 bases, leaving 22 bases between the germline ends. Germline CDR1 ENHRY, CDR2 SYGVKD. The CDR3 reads CAISVNYSNGYPGYTF. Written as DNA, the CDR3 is TGTGCCATCAGTGTAAACTACTCGAATGGGTATCCTGGCTACACCTTC.

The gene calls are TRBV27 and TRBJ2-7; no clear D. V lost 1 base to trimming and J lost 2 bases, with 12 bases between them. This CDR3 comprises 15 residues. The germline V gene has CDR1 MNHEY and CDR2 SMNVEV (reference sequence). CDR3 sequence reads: CASSLFGGRTYEQYF. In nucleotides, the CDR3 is TGTGCCAGCAGTTTATTTGGCGGCAGAACCTACGAGCAGTACTTC.

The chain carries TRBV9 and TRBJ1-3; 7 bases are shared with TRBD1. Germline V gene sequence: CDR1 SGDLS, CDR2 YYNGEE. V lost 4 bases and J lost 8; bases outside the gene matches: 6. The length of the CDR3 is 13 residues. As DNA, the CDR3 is TGTGCCAGCAGCCACTCACAGGGGCACACCATATATTTT. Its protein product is CASSHSQGHTIYF.

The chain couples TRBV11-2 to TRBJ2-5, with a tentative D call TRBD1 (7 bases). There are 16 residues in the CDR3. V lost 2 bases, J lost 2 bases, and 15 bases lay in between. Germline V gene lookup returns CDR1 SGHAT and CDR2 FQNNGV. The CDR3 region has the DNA TGTGCCAGCAGCTTAAGTTTGTCAGGGGGGCAAGAGACCCAGTACTTC. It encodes CASSLSLSGGQETQYF.

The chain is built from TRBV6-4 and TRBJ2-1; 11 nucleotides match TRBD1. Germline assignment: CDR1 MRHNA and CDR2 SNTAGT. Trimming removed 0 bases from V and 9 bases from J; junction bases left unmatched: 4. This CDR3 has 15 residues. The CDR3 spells CASSDSGQGGREQFF. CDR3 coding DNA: TGTGCCAGCAGTGACTCGGGACAGGGGGGCCGTGAGCAGTTCTTC.

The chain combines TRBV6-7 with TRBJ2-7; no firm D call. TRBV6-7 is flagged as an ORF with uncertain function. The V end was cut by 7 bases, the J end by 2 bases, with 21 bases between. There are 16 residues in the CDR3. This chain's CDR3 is CASTLPIDFEAYEQYF. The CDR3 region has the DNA TGTGCCAGCACATTACCGATCGACTTTGAGGCCTACGAGCAGTACTTC.

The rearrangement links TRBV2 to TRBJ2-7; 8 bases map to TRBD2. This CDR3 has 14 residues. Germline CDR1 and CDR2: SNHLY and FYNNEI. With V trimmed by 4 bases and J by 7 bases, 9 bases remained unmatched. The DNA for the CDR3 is TGTGCCAGCAGTGGTTTGTCGGGAGGGCGTGAGCAGTACTTC. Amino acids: CASSGLSGGREQYF.

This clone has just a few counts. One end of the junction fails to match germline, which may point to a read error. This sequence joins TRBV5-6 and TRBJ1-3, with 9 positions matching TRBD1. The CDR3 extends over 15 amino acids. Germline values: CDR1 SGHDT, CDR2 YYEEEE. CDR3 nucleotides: TGTGCCAGCAGCCGAGCGGACAGGGGTGGACACACCATATATTTT. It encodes CASSRADRGGHTIYF.

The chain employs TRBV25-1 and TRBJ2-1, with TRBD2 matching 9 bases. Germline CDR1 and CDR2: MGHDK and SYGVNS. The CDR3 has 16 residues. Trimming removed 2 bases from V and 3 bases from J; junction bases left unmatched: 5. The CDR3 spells CASSEDGTSSYNEQFF. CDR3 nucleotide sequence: TGTGCCAGCAGTGAAGATGGGACTAGCAGCTACAATGAGCAGTTCTTC.

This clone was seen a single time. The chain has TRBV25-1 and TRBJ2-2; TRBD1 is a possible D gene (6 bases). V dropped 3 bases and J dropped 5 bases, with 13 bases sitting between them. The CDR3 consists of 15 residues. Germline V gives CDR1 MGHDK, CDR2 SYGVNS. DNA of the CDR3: TGTGCCAGCAGTGATCTTGAGGGGGTGACCGGGGAGCTGTTTTTT. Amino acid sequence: CASSDLEGVTGELFF.

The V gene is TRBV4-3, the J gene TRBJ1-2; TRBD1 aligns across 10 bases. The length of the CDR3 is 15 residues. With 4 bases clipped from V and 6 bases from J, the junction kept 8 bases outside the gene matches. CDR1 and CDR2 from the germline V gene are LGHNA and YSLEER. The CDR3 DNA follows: TGCGCCAGCAGCCGATCGGGACAGGGGTTCGATGGCTACACCTTC. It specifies CASSRSGQGFDGYTF.

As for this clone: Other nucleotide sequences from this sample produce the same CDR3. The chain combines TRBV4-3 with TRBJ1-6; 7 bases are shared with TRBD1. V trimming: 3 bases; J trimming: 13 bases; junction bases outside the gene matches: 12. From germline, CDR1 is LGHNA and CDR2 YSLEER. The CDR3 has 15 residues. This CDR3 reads CASSQTGRVVSPLHF. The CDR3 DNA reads TGCGCCAGCAGCCAGACAGGGCGAGTAGTTTCCCCCCTCCACTTT.

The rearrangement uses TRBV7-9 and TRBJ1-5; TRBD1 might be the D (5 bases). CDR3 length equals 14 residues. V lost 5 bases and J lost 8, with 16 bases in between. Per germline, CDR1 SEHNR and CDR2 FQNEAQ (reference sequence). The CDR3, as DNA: TGTGCCAGCAGCACCTTGGACGGGACTGAGCCCCAGCATTTT. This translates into CASSTLDGTEPQHF.

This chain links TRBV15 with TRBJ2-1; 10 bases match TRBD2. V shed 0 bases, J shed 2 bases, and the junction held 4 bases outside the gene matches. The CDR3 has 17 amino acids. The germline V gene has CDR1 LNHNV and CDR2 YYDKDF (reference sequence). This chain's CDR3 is CATSRDLGLAAYNEQFF. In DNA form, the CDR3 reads TGTGCCACCAGCAGAGATCTCGGACTAGCGGCCTACAATGAGCAGTTCTTC.

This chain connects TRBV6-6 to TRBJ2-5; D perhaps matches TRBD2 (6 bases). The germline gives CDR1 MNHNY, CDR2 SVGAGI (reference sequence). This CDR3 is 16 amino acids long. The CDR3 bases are TGTGCAAGCGGGCCATGGGCCGAAACTTTACAAGAGACCCAGTACTTC. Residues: CASGPWAETLQETQYF.

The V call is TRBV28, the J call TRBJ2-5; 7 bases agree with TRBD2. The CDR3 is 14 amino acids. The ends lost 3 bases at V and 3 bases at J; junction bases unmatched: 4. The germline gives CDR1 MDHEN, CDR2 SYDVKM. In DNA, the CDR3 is TGTGCCAGCAGTTTGTCCGGGAGGAAAGAGACCCAGTACTTC. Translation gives CASSLSGRKETQYF.

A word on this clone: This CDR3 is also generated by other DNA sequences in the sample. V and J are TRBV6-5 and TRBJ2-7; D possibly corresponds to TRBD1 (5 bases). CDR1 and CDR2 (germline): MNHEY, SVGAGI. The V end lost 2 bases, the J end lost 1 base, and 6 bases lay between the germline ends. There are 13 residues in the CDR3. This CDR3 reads CASSYGASYEQYF. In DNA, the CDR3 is TGTGCCAGCAGTTACGGGGCGTCCTACGAGCAGTACTTC.

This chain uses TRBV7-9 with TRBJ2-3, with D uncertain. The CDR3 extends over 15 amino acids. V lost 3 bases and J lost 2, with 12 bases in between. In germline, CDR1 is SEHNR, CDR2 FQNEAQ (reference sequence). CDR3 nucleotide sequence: TGTGCCAGCAGCTTTAATGGGCAGCACACAGATACGCAGTATTTT. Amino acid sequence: CASSFNGQHTDTQYF.

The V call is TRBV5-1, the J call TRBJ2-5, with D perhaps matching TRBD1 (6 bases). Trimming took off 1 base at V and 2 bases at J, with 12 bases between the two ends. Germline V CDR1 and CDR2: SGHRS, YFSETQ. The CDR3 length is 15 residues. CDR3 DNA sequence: TGCGCCAGCAGCTTGCGGGACAAAAAGCAAGAGACCCAGTACTTC. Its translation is CASSLRDKKQETQYF.

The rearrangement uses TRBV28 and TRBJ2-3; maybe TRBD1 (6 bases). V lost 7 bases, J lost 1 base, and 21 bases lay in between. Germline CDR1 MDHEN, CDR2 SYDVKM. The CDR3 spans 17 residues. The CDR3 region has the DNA TGTGCCAGCATTATGAAGGGGGTAGATGAGGGCACAGATACGCAGTATTTT. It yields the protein CASIMKGVDEGTDTQYF.

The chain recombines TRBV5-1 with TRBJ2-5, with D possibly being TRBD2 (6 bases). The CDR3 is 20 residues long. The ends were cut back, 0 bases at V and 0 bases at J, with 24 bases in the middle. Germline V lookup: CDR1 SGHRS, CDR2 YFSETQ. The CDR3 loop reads CASSLVVPRRAPMNQETQYF. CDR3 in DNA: TGCGCCAGCAGCTTGGTTGTTCCCCGGAGGGCTCCTATGAACCAAGAGACCCAGTACTTC.